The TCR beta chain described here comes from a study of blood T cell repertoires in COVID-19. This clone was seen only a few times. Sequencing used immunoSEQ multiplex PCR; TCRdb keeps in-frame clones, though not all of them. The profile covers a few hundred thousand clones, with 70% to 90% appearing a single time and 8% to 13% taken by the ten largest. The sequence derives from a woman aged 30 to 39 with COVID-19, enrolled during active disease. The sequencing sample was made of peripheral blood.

The CDR3 sequence: CASSLSAAGGLTGELFF. For the CDR3, the DNA is TGTGCCAGCAGCTTGAGTGCGGCGGGAGGGCTCACCGGGGAGCTGTTTTTT. The chain couples TRBV5-5 to TRBJ2-2, with 9 nucleotides matching TRBD2. Germline V lookup: CDR1 SGHKS, CDR2 YYEKEE (reference sequence). J lost 4 bases, V lost 1 base, and 8 bases had no gene match. This CDR3 is built from 17 residues. The variable domain in full, with the rest retrieved from reference TRBV5-5 and TRBJ2-2, is DAGVTQSPTHLIKTRGQQVTLRCSPISGHKSVSWYQQVLGQGPQFIFQYYEKEERGRGNFPDRFSARQFPNYSSELNVNALLLGDSALYLCASSLSAAGGLTGELFFGEGSRLTVL.